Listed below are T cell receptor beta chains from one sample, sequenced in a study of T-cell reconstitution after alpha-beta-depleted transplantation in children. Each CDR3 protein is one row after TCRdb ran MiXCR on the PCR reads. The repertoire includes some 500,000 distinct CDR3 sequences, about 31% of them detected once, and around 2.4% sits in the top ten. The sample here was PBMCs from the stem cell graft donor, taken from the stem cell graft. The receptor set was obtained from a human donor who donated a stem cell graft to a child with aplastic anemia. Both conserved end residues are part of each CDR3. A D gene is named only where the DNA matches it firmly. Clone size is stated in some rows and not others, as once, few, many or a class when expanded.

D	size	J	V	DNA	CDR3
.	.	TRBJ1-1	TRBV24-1	TGTGCCACCAGTGGCCGGGACGGTGAAGCTTTCTTT	CATSGRDGEAFF
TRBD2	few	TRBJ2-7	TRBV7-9	TGTGCCAGCAGCTCCTCCTACAGCGGGAGGGCCTACGAGCAGTACTTC	CASSSSYSGRAYEQYF
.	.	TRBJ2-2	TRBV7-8	TGTGCCAGCACCTTACCCACAGGGTTAGACACCGGGGAGCTGTTTTTT	CASTLPTGLDTGELFF
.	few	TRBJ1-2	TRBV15	TGTGCCACCAGGGACTCGACGAGCCCGGTGGGCTACACCTTC	CATRDSTSPVGYTF
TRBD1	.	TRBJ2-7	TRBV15	TGTGCCACCAGCAAAGCAGAGACAGGGGAATACGAGCAGTACTTC	CATSKAETGEYEQYF
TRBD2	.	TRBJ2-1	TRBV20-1	TGCAGCGCTCGGGGCGGGACTAACAACAATGAGCAGTTCTTC	CSARGGTNNNEQFF
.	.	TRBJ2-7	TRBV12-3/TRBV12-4	TGTGCCCTGCGGGCAGGTAACTTC	CALRAGNF
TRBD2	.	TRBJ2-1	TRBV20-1	TGCAGTGCTAGAGCCCACGGGGGGACTAGTCCCAATGAGCAGTTCTTC	CSARAHGGTSPNEQFF
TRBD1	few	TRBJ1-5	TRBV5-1	TGCGCCAGCAGCTTGGACGGGACAGGGAATCAGCCCCAGCATTTT	CASSLDGTGNQPQHF
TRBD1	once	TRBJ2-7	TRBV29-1	TGCAGCGTTGAGGGACAGGGATACGAGCAGTACTTC	CSVEGQGYEQYF
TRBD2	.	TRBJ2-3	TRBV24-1	TGTGCCACCAGTGATTTGGGGACTAGCGGGACTTGGGATACGCAGTATTTT	CATSDLGTSGTWDTQYF
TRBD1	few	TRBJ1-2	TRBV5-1	TGCGCCAGCAGCCCCCGGACAGGGCTCGATCGTGGCTACACCTTC	CASSPRTGLDRGYTF
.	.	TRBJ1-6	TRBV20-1	TGCAGTGCTAGACAGGGATTTGGTTCACCCCTCCACTTT	CSARQGFGSPLHF
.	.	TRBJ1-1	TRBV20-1	TGCAGTGCTAGTGGGCTGGTGAACACTGAAGCTTTCTTT	CSASGLVNTEAFF
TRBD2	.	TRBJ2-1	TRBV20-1	TGCAGTGCTAGAGATGCGCTAGCGGGGATCAATGAGCAGTTCTTC	CSARDALAGINEQFF
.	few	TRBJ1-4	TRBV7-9	TGTGCCAGCAGCTTAGCCGCAGGGGATGAAAAACTGTTTTTT	CASSLAAGDEKLFF
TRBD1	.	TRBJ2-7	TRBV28	TGTGCCAGCAGTGAGAGACAGGGTCCCTACGAGCAGTACTTC	CASSERQGPYEQYF
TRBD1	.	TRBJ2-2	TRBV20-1	TGCAGTGCTCATGACAGGGGGGACACCGGGGAGCTGTTTTTT	CSAHDRGDTGELFF
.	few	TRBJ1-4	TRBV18	TGTGCCAGCTCAGGGACATCAACTAATGAAAAACTGTTTTTT	CASSGTSTNEKLFF
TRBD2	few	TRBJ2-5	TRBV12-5	TGTGCTAGTGGTTTGGCCCGTCTTGAGCGGGAGGGAGACGAGACCCAGTACTTC	CASGLARLEREGDETQYF
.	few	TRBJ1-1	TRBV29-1	TGCAGCGTTGGCGACAACTTTCAAGCTTTCTTT	CSVGDNFQAFF
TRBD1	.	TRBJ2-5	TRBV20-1	TGCAGTGCCGTGAAGGGACAGGGAGGAGAGACCCAGTACTTC	CSAVKGQGGETQYF
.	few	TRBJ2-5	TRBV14	TGTGCCAGCAGCCAGTCCGGGGCCAGGGAGACCCAGTACTTC	CASSQSGARETQYF
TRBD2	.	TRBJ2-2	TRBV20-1	TGCAGTGCTAGGGCTCCACTAGCGGGAGACACCGGGGAGCTGTTTTTT	CSARAPLAGDTGELFF
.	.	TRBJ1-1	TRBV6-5	TGTGCCAGCAGTTACAGTAAGGGGTACACTGAAGCTTTCTTT	CASSYSKGYTEAFF
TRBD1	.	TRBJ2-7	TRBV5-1	TGCGCCAGCAGCTCTGCTACAGGGGACGAGCAGTACTTC	CASSSATGDEQYF
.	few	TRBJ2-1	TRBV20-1	TGCAGTGCTAGCGGGAATTGGCATGAGCAGTTCTTC	CSASGNWHEQFF
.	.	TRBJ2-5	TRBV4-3	TGCGCCAGCAGCCAAGATACAGGCACCCAAGAGACCCAGTACTTC	CASSQDTGTQETQYF
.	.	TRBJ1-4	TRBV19	TGTGCCAGTAGTATGGGGCGGTTGGAGGAAAAACTGTTTTTT	CASSMGRLEEKLFF
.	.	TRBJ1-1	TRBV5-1	TGCGCCAGCAGCTTGGTACGGGGGAGTGTGAACACTGAAGCTTTCTTT	CASSLVRGSVNTEAFF
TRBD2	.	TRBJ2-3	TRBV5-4	TGTGCCAGCAGCTTAGCGGGAGTAGAAGATACGCAGTATTTT	CASSLAGVEDTQYF